This T cell receptor beta chain was found in a study of early T cells in non-severe SARS-CoV-2 infection (dated by TCRdb to the early 2020s). Study-level background: Because TCR sequencing was done on bulk RNA from unsorted whole blood, the alpha and beta chains could not be paired. Study-level results and caveats: Matching against VDJdb was skewed toward anti-spike CD8 responses, likely underestimated virus-specific expansions, and missed private and CD4 specificities.

The library was obtained by 5' RACE. The run used a NextSeq 500. Unique molecular identifiers were attached to individual cDNA molecules in the TCR library protocol so that sequencing error and PCR bias could be corrected. Sequencing covered both TCR alpha and beta chains, and within each sample the abundances of alpha and beta sequences were tightly co-correlated. The study's processing was this. Decombinator V4 was used to perform V gene, J gene and CDR3 annotation of TCR sequences. Expanded TCRs were defined as changing significantly between any two time points under a Poisson model with p below 0.0001. TCR abundances were normalised to the total number of TCRs sequenced per sample and expressed as counts per million. VDJdb, accessed 1 November 2021, was searched for CMV, EBV and SARS-CoV-2 annotated TCRs, with TCRs annotated for multiple antigens excluded. TCRdb reprocessing: public reads trimmed at Q25 with fastp, clones called with MiXCR, in-frame beta chains kept. For every CDR3 protein sequence, its rows merge into one entry that carries the most common genes and DNA. The V and J calls were determined by TCRdb, not by the authors. Present in this sample are more than 65,000 distinct CDR3 sequences, about 12% of which were seen just once. The ten most abundant clones make up around 3.8% of the sample.

Of note for this clonotype: Which antigen it targets is not known. This may come from a read error, since a much larger clone is one base off.

The study was a case-control design nested within a healthcare worker cohort in London, UK, with weekly nasopharyngeal swab PCR tests and blood sampling. Healthcare workers were recruited between 23 and 31 March 2020, during the week of the UK lockdown, and were followed weekly for up to about 16 weeks. The receptor was isolated from an adult who was a healthcare worker with PCR-confirmed SARS-CoV-2 infection or an uninfected control (not recorded which). The sample consisted of whole blood.

The CDR3 protein: CSVFTGGSYEQYF. The sequence in DNA is TGCAGCGTCTTTACAGGGGGATCCTACGAGCAGTACTTC. The chain is encoded by TRBV29-1 joined to TRBJ2-7, with TRBD1 matching 8 junction bases. V is cut back by 6 bases and J by 1 base, with 5 bases in the junction unmatched. The germline V gene specifies SQVTM as CDR1 and ANQGSEA as CDR2. From the cysteine up to the phenylalanine, the CDR3 has a length of 13 residues. The entry retains the CDR3 DNA only, 39 bases that are in frame from base 1.